These 30 T cell receptor beta chains share one sample of origin, sequenced in a study of blood T cell repertoires in COVID-19. Some clones are missing from TCRdb's copy, which holds only in-frame ones; the method was immunoSEQ multiplex PCR. The sample lists a few hundred thousand clones; around 87% were seen once. Sequences were obtained from PBMCs or T cells enriched from blood (not recorded which). The receptors come from a woman younger than 35 who had recovered from COVID-19.

The chain combines TRBV19 with TRBJ2-1; 8 bases agree with TRBD1. Germline CDR1 reads LNHDA; CDR2 reads SQIVND (reference sequence). The CDR3 spans 15 residues. V trimming: 3 bases; J trimming: 7 bases; junction bases outside the gene matches: 8. CDR3 loop: CASSIGRTGRNEQFF. The DNA of the CDR3 is TGTGCCAGTAGTATTGGAAGGACAGGGCGGAATGAGCAGTTCTTC.

The chain combines TRBV3-1 (or the pseudogene TRBV3-2) with TRBJ2-7; 9 positions match TRBD1. This CDR3 has 17 amino acids. From germline, CDR1 is LGHDT and CDR2 YNNKEL (reference sequence). V lost 4 bases, J lost 6 bases, and 16 bases stayed unmatched. Here the CDR3 DNA reads TGTGCCAGCAGCCCCCCACACTTGACAGGGGGTACTCCCGAGCAGTACTTC. Translating it yields CASSPPHLTGGTPEQYF.

V usage is TRBV10-3 and J usage is TRBJ2-5, with 10 bases that match TRBD1. CDR1 and CDR2 (germline): ENHRY, SYGVKD. This CDR3 comprises 15 residues. With V trimmed by 8 bases and J by 4 bases, 10 bases remained unmatched. Here the CDR3 DNA reads TGTGCCATCGGCACCGGGACAGGGGAGCGAGAGACCCAGTACTTC. It is translated as CAIGTGTGERETQYF.

The gene calls are TRBV7-2 and TRBJ2-7; 10 nucleotides align to TRBD1. The CDR3 runs to 14 residues. Germline CDR1 reads SGHTA; CDR2 reads FQGNSA. J was trimmed by 4 bases and V by 1 base; bases with no gene match: 1. The CDR3 DNA is TGTGCCAGCAGCTTAGGGGGACAGGGGTACGAGCAGTACTTC. It specifies CASSLGGQGYEQYF.

This rearrangement joins TRBV11-2 to TRBJ2-7; the D gene is possibly TRBD2 (6 bases). CDR1 and CDR2 (germline): SGHAT, FQNNGV. The CDR3 has 15 residues. V lost 5 bases and J lost 4, with 18 bases in between. DNA of the CDR3: TGTGCCAGCAGCCTCACCGGGGGAGCTGGGTACGAGCAGTACTTC. Its protein is CASSLTGGAGYEQYF.

The J gene is TRBJ2-3, the V gene TRBV5-1, with 8 positions matching TRBD1. The CDR3 sequence is 16 residues long. J lost 3 bases, V lost 4 bases, and 10 bases had no gene match. Germline V CDR1 and CDR2: SGHRS, YFSETQ. CDR3 nucleotide sequence: TGCGCCAGCAGCCTGACGACAGGGGTAATGACAGATACGCAGTATTTT. Translated, it gives CASSLTTGVMTDTQYF.

The rearrangement joins TRBV6-5 to TRBJ1-4; D call uncertain. The CDR3 extends over 14 amino acids. Germline CDR1 reads MNHEY; CDR2 reads SVGAGI. The V gene lost 5 bases and the J gene lost 10 bases, with 17 bases spanning the gap. The CDR3 DNA reads as TGTGCCAGCAGTCCACGACTAGAGGAAGGAAAACTGTTTTTT. This translates into CASSPRLEEGKLFF.

The CDR3 DNA sequence: TGTGCCAGCAGCTTAACCAGTAACGGCTACACCTTC. Translated, it gives CASSLTSNGYTF. The chain joins TRBV7-9 to TRBJ1-2; D is undetermined. This CDR3 contains 12 residues. V dropped 2 bases and J dropped 8 bases, with 9 bases sitting between them. CDR1 is SEHNR and CDR2 is FQNEAQ in the germline V gene (reference sequence).

This chain uses TRBV5-3 with TRBJ2-5; 7 bases agree with TRBD2. TRBV5-3 is known as an ORF, though its function is uncertain. The CDR3 spans 14 residues. V gave up 3 bases and J gave up 4 bases; unmatched junction bases: 6. CDR3 nucleotide sequence: TGTGCCAGAAGCTCCCGACTAGCCGCAGAGACCCAGTACTTC. Translating it yields CARSSRLAAETQYF.

This rearrangement joins TRBV10-2 to TRBJ2-5; tentative D call: TRBD2 (6 bases). Germline values: CDR1 WSHSY, CDR2 SAAADI. There are 16 residues in the CDR3. Trimming shortened V by 2 bases and J by 2 bases, and 15 bases separated the two germline ends. CDR3 bases: TGCGCCAGCAGTGAGCCAGGCGGGGCGGAACAAGAGACCCAGTACTTC. Protein: CASSEPGGAEQETQYF.

This clone was counted many times. This rearrangement joins TRBV19 to TRBJ2-7; the match to TRBD1 covers 9 bases. The CDR3 sequence is 14 residues long. The junction had 6 bases not matched to a gene; V was cut back by 5 bases and J by 4 bases. Looked up from germline, CDR1 is LNHDA and CDR2 is SQIVND (reference sequence). Written as DNA, the CDR3 is TGTGCCAGTAGTTCCGGGACAGGGCGGTACGAGCAGTACTTC. It encodes CASSSGTGRYEQYF.

The chain links TRBV6-5 to TRBJ1-2; D unresolved. CDR1 is MNHEY and CDR2 is SVGAGI in the germline V gene. The CDR3 consists of 14 residues. Trimming shortened V by 6 bases and J by 0 bases, and 11 bases separated the two germline ends. CDR3 amino acids: CASSWGVPNYGYTF. The CDR3 nucleotides read TGTGCCAGCAGCTGGGGAGTCCCTAACTATGGCTACACCTTC.

The CDR3 nucleotides are TGTGCCAGCAGACCATTAGGGGAGGGTAAGTCTGAAGCTTTCTTT. Translating gives CASRPLGEGKSEAFF. This chain links TRBV2 with TRBJ1-1, with TRBD1 as a possible D gene (5 bases). The length of the CDR3 is 15 residues. V was trimmed by 6 bases and J by 6 bases, leaving 20 bases between them. The germline V gene encodes CDR1 SNHLY and CDR2 FYNNEI.

The V and J genes are TRBV7-8 and TRBJ1-1; D might be TRBD1 (5 bases). CDR1 SGHVS and CDR2 FQNEAQ come from the germline V gene. The CDR3 runs 14 residues. The V gene lost 5 bases and the J gene lost 3 bases, with 13 bases spanning the gap. The CDR3: CASSPSGVYTEAFF. CDR3 sequence (DNA): TGTGCCAGCAGCCCGTCGGGGGTCTACACTGAAGCTTTCTTT.

The chain uses TRBV2 and TRBJ2-2, with a weak D call TRBD1 (6 bases). CDR1 SNHLY and CDR2 FYNNEI come from the germline V gene. The CDR3 spans 16 residues. With 6 bases removed from V and 2 bases from J, the gap between germline ends came to 16 bases. The CDR3 here is CASRSYRDHNTGELFF. CDR3 bases: TGTGCCAGCAGGTCCTACAGGGATCATAACACCGGGGAGCTGTTTTTT.

The V gene is TRBV7-3, the J gene TRBJ2-7; 10 nucleotides agree with TRBD1. CDR3 size: 14 residues. CDR1 SGHTA and CDR2 FQGTGA come from the germline V gene. J was trimmed by 5 bases and V by 5 bases; bases with no gene match: 6. The chain's CDR3 is CASSTRTGGHEQYF. The CDR3 DNA reads as TGTGCCAGCAGCACCAGGACAGGGGGACACGAGCAGTACTTC. Drawing the rest from reference TRBV7-3 and TRBJ2-7, the complete variable domain is GAGVSQTPSNKVTEKGKYVELRCDPISGHTALYWYRQSLGQGPEFLIYFQGTGAADDSGLPNDRFFAVRPEGSVSTLKIQRTERGDSAVYLCASSTRTGGHEQYFGPGTRLTVT.

This chain links TRBV24-1 with TRBJ2-5, with D possibly being TRBD1 (8 bases). Germline lookup yields CDR1 KGHDR and CDR2 SFDVKD. Trimming left V 4 bases short and J 3 bases short, with 11 bases between. This CDR3 region has 14 residues. Written as DNA, the CDR3 is TGTGCCACCAGTGACACAGGGGGGGAAGAGACCCAGTACTTC. It codes for CATSDTGGEETQYF.

The CDR3 loop is CASSPQGPYNSPLHF. CDR3 coding DNA: TGCGCCAGCAGCCCACAGGGTCCTTATAATTCACCCCTCCACTTT. The V and J genes are TRBV5-1 and TRBJ1-6; the D gene is possibly TRBD1 (6 bases). The CDR3 runs 15 residues. Germline-derived CDR1 and CDR2 are SGHRS and YFSETQ. The ends were cut back, 4 bases at V and 4 bases at J, with 12 bases in the middle. Full variable domain (missing parts from reference TRBV5-1 and TRBJ1-6): KAGVTQTPRYLIKTRGQQVTLSCSPISGHRSVSWYQQTPGQGLQFLFEYFSETQRNKGNFPGRFSGRQFSNSRSEMNVSTLELGDSALYLCASSPQGPYNSPLHFGNGTRLTVT.

This clone showed up just once. DNA of the CDR3: TGCGCCAGCAGTGAGTACGGAGTCTATGGCTACACCTTC. Protein product: CASSEYGVYGYTF. The J gene is TRBJ1-2, the V gene TRBV10-2; D unresolved. Germline V gene lookup returns CDR1 WSHSY and CDR2 SAAADI. This CDR3 has 13 amino acids. Deletions cut 1 base from V and 4 bases from J, with 7 bases between.

The chain links TRBV5-5 to TRBJ1-2, with D perhaps TRBD1 (5 bases). This CDR3 region has 14 residues. Per the germline V gene, CDR1 is SGHKS and CDR2 is YYEKEE (reference sequence). Deletions cut 1 base from V and 3 bases from J, with 10 bases between. In nucleotides, the CDR3 is TGTGCCAGCAGCTTGTCGGGGGTCCACTATGGCTACACCTTC. Its protein product is CASSLSGVHYGYTF.

As regards this clone: This sample also contains other DNA sequences that code for the same CDR3. This chain links TRBV5-1 with TRBJ2-1, with 8 bases identical to TRBD1. V lost 4 bases and J lost 2; bases outside the gene matches: 5. This CDR3 has 15 residues. Germline V gene lookup returns CDR1 SGHRS and CDR2 YFSETQ. As DNA, the CDR3 is TGCGCCAGCAGCCCCACAGGGGGACCCTACAATGAGCAGTTCTTC. As protein: CASSPTGGPYNEQFF.

A few counts support this clone. CDR3 coding DNA: TGCGCCAGCAGCTTGGGGAACAGGGCTTATGGCTACACCTTC. As protein: CASSLGNRAYGYTF. J is TRBJ1-2 and V is TRBV5-1; D is perhaps TRBD1 (6 bases). The CDR3 covers 14 residues. Germline CDR1 and CDR2: SGHRS and YFSETQ. Trimming stripped 0 bases from V and 5 bases from J, with 11 bases between.

This chain links TRBV7-2 with TRBJ1-1; D perhaps matches TRBD1 (6 bases). The CDR3 runs to 13 residues. The germline V gene encodes CDR1 SGHTA and CDR2 FQGNSA. V lost 6 bases, J lost 3 bases, and 11 bases lay in between. In DNA, the CDR3 is TGTGCCAGCAGACTAGGACAGTACACTGAAGCTTTCTTT. This codes for CASRLGQYTEAFF.

V usage is TRBV11-2 and J usage is TRBJ2-1; possible D gene TRBD2, 5 bases. V was pared by 0 bases and J by 0 bases, with 6 bases between. The CDR3 contains 15 residues. CDR1 SGHAT and CDR2 FQNNGV come from the germline V gene. In DNA, the CDR3 is TGTGCCAGCAGCTTAGATGGGAGCTCCTACAATGAGCAGTTCTTC. Its translation: CASSLDGSSYNEQFF.

This clone came up once. The chain joins TRBV19 to TRBJ2-1; D is possibly TRBD1 (6 bases). The germline V gene encodes CDR1 LNHDA and CDR2 SQIVND (reference sequence). The CDR3 loop spans 14 amino acids. Trimming took 2 bases from V and 8 from J, leaving 13 bases between them. The CDR3 sequence: CASSIRGSGDEQFF. The CDR3 nucleotides are TGTGCCAGTAGTATAAGGGGGTCAGGCGATGAGCAGTTCTTC.

This clone was seen once. V usage is TRBV5-1 and J usage is TRBJ2-3; TRBD2 matches 13 bases. CDR3 length: 17 amino acids. The trim removed 4 bases at V and 0 bases at J, leaving 5 bases unmatched. The germline gives CDR1 SGHRS, CDR2 YFSETQ. In nucleotides, the CDR3 is TGCGCCAGCAGCCTCGGACTAGCGGGGGCTAGCACAGATACGCAGTATTTT. This gives the protein CASSLGLAGASTDTQYF.

V is TRBV18 and J is TRBJ1-6; 7 nucleotides align to TRBD1. This CDR3 has 13 residues. V lost 3 bases to trimming and J lost 9 bases; unmatched junction nucleotides: 2. Germline V gene data show CDR1 as KGHSH and CDR2 as LQKENI. In DNA form, the CDR3 reads TGTGCCAGCTCACCGGGACAGAGTTCACCCCTCCACTTT. It encodes CASSPGQSSPLHF.

The chain is built from TRBV28 and TRBJ1-6; TRBD1 might be the D (5 bases). V was shortened by 4 bases and J by 7 bases, with 11 bases between the two germline ends. This CDR3 comprises 14 residues. The germline gives CDR1 MDHEN, CDR2 SYDVKM. The CDR3 loop is CASSWFRGNSPLHF. DNA for the CDR3: TGTGCCAGCAGTTGGTTCCGGGGGAATTCACCCCTCCACTTT.

CDR3 protein: CATSRDKGVLQPQHF. The CDR3 DNA sequence: TGTGCCACCAGCAGAGATAAGGGGGTTCTTCAGCCCCAGCATTTT. The rearrangement uses TRBV15 and TRBJ1-5, with D possibly being TRBD1 (6 bases). CDR3 length: 15 amino acids. CDR1 is LNHNV and CDR2 is YYDKDF in the germline V gene (reference sequence). Deletions cut 0 bases from V and 6 bases from J, with 12 bases between. Filled out from reference TRBV15 and TRBJ1-5, the complete variable domain reads DAMVIQNPRYQVTQFGKPVTLSCSQTLNHNVMYWYQQKSSQAPKLLFHYYDKDFNNEADTPDNFQSRRPNTSFCFLDIRSPGLGDTAMYLCATSRDKGVLQPQHFGDGTRLSIL.

The CDR3, as DNA: TGCGCCAGCAGTCCGCTTCCAAATAGCGGGGGGGGATACAATGAGCAGTTCTTC. Translated: CASSPLPNSGGGYNEQFF. V usage is TRBV5-1 and J usage is TRBJ2-1; 11 bases line up with TRBD2. V dropped 5 bases and J dropped 4; count of bases not matched to a gene: 14. The CDR3 has 18 amino acids. Per germline, CDR1 SGHRS and CDR2 YFSETQ.